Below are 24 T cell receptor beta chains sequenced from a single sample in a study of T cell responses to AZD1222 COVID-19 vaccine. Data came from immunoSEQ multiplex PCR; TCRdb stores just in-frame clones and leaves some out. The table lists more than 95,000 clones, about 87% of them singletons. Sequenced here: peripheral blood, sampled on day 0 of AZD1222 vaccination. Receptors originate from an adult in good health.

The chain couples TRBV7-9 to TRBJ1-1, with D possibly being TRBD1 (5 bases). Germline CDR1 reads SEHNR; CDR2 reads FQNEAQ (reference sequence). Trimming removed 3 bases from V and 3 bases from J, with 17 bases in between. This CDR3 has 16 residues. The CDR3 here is CASSFGAGSGDTEAFF. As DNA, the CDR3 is TGTGCCAGCAGCTTCGGGGCAGGGAGTGGGGACACTGAAGCTTTCTTT.

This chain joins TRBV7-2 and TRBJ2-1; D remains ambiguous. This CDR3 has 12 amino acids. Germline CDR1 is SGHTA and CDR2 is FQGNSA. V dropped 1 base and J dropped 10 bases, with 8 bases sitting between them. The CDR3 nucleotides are TGTGCCAGCAGCTTAGGGTTTGGAGAGCAGTTCTTC. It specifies CASSLGFGEQFF.

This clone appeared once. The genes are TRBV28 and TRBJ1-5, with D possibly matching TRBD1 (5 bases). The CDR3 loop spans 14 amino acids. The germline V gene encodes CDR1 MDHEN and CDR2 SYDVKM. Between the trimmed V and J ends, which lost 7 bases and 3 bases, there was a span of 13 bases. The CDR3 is CASTSGGTNQPQHF. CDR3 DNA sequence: TGTGCCAGCACCAGCGGGGGAACCAATCAGCCCCAGCATTTT.

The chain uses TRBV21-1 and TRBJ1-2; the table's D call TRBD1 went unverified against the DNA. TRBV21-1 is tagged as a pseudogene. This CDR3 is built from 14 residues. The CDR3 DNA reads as TGTGCCAGCAGCCCCTGGGACAGGGGCCGTGGCTACACCTTC. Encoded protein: CASSPWDRGRGYTF.

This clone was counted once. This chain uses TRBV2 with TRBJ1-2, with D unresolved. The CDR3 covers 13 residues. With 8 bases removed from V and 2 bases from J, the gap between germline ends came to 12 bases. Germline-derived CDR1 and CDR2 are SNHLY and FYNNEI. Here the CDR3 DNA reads TGTGCCAGCCGGAACCTGGGAAACTATGGCTACACCTTC. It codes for CASRNLGNYGYTF.

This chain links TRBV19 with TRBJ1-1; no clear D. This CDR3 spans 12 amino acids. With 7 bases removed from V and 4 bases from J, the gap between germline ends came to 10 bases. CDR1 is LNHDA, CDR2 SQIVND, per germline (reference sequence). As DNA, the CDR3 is TGTGCCAGTAAGGTTGGGCGCACTGAAGCTTTCTTT. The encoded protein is CASKVGRTEAFF.

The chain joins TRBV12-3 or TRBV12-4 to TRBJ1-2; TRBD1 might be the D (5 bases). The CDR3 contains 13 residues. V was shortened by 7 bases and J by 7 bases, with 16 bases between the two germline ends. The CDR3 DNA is TGTGCCAGCACCTTACAGGCCCTCGGTGGCTACACCTTC. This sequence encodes CASTLQALGGYTF.

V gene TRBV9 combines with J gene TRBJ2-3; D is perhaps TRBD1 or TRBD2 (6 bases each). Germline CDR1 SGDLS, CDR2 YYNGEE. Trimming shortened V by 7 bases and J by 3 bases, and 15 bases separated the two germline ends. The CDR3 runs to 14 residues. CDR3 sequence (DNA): TGTGCCAGCGGGCCCGGGGGCCGGACAGATACGCAGTATTTT. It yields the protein CASGPGGRTDTQYF.

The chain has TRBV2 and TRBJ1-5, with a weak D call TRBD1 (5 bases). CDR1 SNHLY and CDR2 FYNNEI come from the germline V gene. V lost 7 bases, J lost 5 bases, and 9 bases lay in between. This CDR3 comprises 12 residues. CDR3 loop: CASTEGDQPQHF. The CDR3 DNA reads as TGTGCCAGCACGGAAGGGGATCAGCCCCAGCATTTT.

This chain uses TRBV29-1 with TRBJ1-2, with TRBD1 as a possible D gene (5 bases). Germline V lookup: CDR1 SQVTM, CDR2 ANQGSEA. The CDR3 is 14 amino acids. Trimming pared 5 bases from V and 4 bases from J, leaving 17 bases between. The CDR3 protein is CSVKGTELGYGYTF. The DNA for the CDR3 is TGCAGCGTTAAAGGGACGGAACTTGGCTATGGCTACACCTTC.

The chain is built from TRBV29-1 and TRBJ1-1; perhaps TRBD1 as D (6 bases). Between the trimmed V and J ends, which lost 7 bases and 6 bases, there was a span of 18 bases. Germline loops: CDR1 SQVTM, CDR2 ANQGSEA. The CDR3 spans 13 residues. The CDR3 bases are TGCAGCGCCCCGGAGACCAGGGGCGCTGAAGCTTTCTTT. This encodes CSAPETRGAEAFF.

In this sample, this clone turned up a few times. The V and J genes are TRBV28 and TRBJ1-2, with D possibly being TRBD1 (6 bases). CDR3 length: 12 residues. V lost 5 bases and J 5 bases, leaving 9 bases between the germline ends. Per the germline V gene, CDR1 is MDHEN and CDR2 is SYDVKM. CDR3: CASSIQGYGYTF. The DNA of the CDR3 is TGTGCCAGCAGTATCCAGGGGTATGGCTACACCTTC.

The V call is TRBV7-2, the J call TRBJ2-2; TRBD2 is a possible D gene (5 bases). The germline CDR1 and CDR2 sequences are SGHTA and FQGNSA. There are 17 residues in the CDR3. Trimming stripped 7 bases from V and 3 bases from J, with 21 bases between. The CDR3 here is CASTFERIDGDTGELFF. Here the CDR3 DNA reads TGTGCCAGCACCTTTGAACGTATTGACGGGGACACCGGGGAGCTGTTTTTT.

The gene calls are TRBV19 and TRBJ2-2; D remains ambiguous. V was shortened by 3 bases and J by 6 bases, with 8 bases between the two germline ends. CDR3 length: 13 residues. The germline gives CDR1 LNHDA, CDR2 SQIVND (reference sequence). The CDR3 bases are TGTGCCAGTAGTATTGCCGTGGCCGGGGAGCTGTTTTTT. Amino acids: CASSIAVAGELFF.

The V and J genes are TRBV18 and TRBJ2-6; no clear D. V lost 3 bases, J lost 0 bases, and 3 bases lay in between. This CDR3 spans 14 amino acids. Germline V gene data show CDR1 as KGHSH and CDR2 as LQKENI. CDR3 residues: CASSPGSGANVLTF. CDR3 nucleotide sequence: TGTGCCAGCTCACCGGGCTCTGGGGCCAACGTCCTGACTTTC.

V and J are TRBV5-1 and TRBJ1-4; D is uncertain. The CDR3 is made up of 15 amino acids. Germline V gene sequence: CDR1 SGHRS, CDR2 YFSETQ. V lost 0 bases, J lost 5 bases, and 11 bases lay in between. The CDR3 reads CASSLVGSRNEKLFF. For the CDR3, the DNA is TGCGCCAGCAGCTTGGTCGGGAGCAGAAATGAAAAACTGTTTTTT.

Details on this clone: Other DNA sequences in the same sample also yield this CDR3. The DNA for the CDR3 is TGTGCCAGCAGCCCCGATAACTATGGCTACACCTTC. It specifies CASSPDNYGYTF. This chain links TRBV11-2 with TRBJ1-2; no firm D call. CDR3 length equals 12 residues. CDR1 and CDR2 (germline): SGHAT, FQNNGV. Deletions cut 5 bases from V and 1 base from J, with 5 bases between.

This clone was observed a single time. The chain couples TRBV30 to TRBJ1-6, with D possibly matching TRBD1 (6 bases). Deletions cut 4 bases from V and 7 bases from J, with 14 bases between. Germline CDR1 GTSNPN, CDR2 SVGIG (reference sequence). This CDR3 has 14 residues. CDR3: CAWMGGQGNSPLHF. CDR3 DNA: TGTGCCTGGATGGGCGGGCAGGGGAATTCACCCCTCCACTTT.

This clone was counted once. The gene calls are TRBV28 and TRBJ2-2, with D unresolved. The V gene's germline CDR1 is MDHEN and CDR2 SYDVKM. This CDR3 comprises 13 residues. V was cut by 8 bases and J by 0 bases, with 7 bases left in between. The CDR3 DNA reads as TGTGCCAGCGGGATATCGAACACCGGGGAGCTGTTTTTT. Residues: CASGISNTGELFF.

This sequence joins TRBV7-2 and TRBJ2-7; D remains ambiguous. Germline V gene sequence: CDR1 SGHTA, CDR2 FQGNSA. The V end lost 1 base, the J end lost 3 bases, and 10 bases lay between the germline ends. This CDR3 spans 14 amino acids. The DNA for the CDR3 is TGTGCCAGCAGCTTAGAACTACCGTTCTACGAGCAGTACTTC. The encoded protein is CASSLELPFYEQYF.

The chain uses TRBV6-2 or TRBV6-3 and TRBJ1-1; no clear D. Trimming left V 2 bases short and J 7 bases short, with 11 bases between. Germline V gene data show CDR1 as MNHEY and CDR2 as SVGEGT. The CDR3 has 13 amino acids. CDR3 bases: TGTGCCAGCAGTTACCCAGACACAAATGAAGCTTTCTTT. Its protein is CASSYPDTNEAFF.

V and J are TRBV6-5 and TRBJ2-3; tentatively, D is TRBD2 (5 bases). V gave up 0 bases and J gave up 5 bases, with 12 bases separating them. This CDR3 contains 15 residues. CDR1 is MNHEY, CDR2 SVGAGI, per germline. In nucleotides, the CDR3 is TGTGCCAGCAGTTACTCGACGGGCCGGGGAGATACGCAGTATTTT. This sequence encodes CASSYSTGRGDTQYF.

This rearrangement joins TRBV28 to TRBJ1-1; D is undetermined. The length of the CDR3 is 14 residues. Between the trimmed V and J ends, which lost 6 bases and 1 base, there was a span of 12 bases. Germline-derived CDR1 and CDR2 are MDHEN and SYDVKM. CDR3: CASRPASKNTEAFF. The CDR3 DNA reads TGTGCCAGCAGGCCGGCTAGCAAGAACACTGAAGCTTTCTTT. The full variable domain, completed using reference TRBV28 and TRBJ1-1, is DVKVTQSSRYLVKRTGEKVFLECVQDMDHENMFWYRQDPGLGLRLIYFSYDVKMKEKGDIPEGYSVSREKKERFSLILESASTNQTSMYLCASRPASKNTEAFFGQGTRLTVV.

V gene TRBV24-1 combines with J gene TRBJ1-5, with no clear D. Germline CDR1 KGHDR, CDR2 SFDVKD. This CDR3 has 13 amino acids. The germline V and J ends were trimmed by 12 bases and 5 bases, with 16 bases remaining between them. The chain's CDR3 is CAPWPRIHQPQHF. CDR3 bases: TGTGCCCCCTGGCCGCGGATTCATCAGCCCCAGCATTTT.